These T cell receptor beta chains were read from a single sample in a study of shared clonotypes between healthy human individuals. Generated by immunoSEQ multiplex PCR, the TCRdb table keeps only in-frame clones and is missing some. The sample lists some 2,000,000 clones; about 95% were seen once. The sequenced sample was naive CD4+ T cells sorted from blood. These receptors all stem from a man younger than 35 in good health. The CDR3 runs from the conserved cysteine through the conserved F or W. Each record gives: J gene, D gene, clone size, V gene, CDR3 protein, CDR3 DNA. The D gene is left open where the match is weak. Clone size appears in some rows only: once, few, many, or a class for an expanded clone.

J gene: TRBJ2-1
D gene: NA
clone size: NA
V gene: TRBV6-4
CDR3 protein: CASSDSGWDEQFF
CDR3 DNA: TGTGCCAGCAGTGACTCCGGTTGGGATGAGCAGTTCTTC

J gene: TRBJ1-6
D gene: NA
clone size: NA
V gene: TRBV6-1
CDR3 protein: CASSEGTALNSPLHF
CDR3 DNA: TGTGCCAGCAGTGAAGGGACAGCGTTAAATTCGCCCCTCCACTTT

J gene: TRBJ1-1
D gene: NA
clone size: NA
V gene: TRBV7-9
CDR3 protein: CASSQEAFF
CDR3 DNA: TGTGCCAGCAGCCAAGAAGCTTTCTTT

J gene: TRBJ1-6
D gene: NA
clone size: NA
V gene: TRBV2
CDR3 protein: CASIEAQGYNSPLHF
CDR3 DNA: TGTGCCAGCATAGAAGCCCAGGGGTATAATTCACCCCTCCACTTT

J gene: TRBJ1-2
D gene: NA
clone size: NA
V gene: TRBV6-5
CDR3 protein: CASSPGGAGRGYTF
CDR3 DNA: TGTGCCAGCAGTCCCGGGGGGGCAGGTAGAGGCTACACCTTC

J gene: TRBJ1-2
D gene: NA
clone size: NA
V gene: TRBV10-1
CDR3 protein: CASSVDRNYGYTF
CDR3 DNA: TGCGCCAGCAGTGTAGACAGGAACTATGGCTACACCTTC

J gene: TRBJ1-4
D gene: TRBD1
clone size: NA
V gene: TRBV4-2
CDR3 protein: CASSPDRGTNEKLFF
CDR3 DNA: TGTGCCAGCAGCCCCGACAGGGGAACTAATGAAAAACTGTTTTTT

J gene: TRBJ2-1
D gene: NA
clone size: NA
V gene: TRBV18
CDR3 protein: CASSIISGYNEQFF
CDR3 DNA: TGTGCCAGCTCAATTATTAGCGGCTACAATGAGCAGTTCTTC

J gene: TRBJ2-6
D gene: NA
clone size: NA
V gene: TRBV7-2
CDR3 protein: CASTLRGANVLTF
CDR3 DNA: TGTGCCAGCACCCTGAGGGGGGCCAACGTCCTGACTTTC

J gene: TRBJ2-5
D gene: TRBD1
clone size: NA
V gene: TRBV10-2
CDR3 protein: CASSGEGGTGPGRHF
CDR3 DNA: TGCGCCAGCAGTGGGGAGGGGGGGACAGGGCCTGGGAGACACTTC

J gene: TRBJ1-4
D gene: NA
clone size: NA
V gene: TRBV28
CDR3 protein: CATGGIREKLFF
CDR3 DNA: TGTGCCACCGGAGGTATTCGTGAAAAACTGTTTTTT

J gene: TRBJ1-3
D gene: TRBD1
clone size: NA
V gene: TRBV5-1
CDR3 protein: CASSLEALGTGRSGNTIYF
CDR3 DNA: TGCGCCAGCAGCTTGGAGGCGCTCGGGACAGGCCGCTCTGGAAACACCATATATTTT

J gene: TRBJ2-7
D gene: TRBD1
clone size: NA
V gene: TRBV7-2
CDR3 protein: CASSPRQGSSYEQYF
CDR3 DNA: TGTGCCAGCAGCCCAAGACAGGGTAGTTCCTACGAGCAGTACTTC

J gene: TRBJ1-6
D gene: TRBD1
clone size: NA
V gene: TRBV27
CDR3 protein: CASSLSGQGTGSPLHF
CDR3 DNA: TGTGCCAGCAGTTTATCGGGACAGGGGACGGGTTCACCCCTCCACTTT

J gene: TRBJ1-4
D gene: NA
clone size: NA
V gene: TRBV5-4
CDR3 protein: CASSLTTNRLPNEKLFF
CDR3 DNA: TGTGCCAGCAGCTTGACCACAAACCGCCTACCTAATGAAAAACTGTTTTTT

J gene: TRBJ2-4
D gene: NA
clone size: NA
V gene: TRBV6-1
CDR3 protein: CASSETGNIQYF
CDR3 DNA: TGTGCCAGCAGTGAAACGGGAAACATTCAGTACTTC

J gene: TRBJ2-5
D gene: NA
clone size: NA
V gene: TRBV11-2
CDR3 protein: CASRRAQETQYF
CDR3 DNA: TGTGCCAGCAGACGGGCACAAGAGACCCAGTACTTC

J gene: TRBJ1-6
D gene: NA
clone size: NA
V gene: TRBV30
CDR3 protein: CAWHRHPDSPLHF
CDR3 DNA: TGTGCCTGGCATAGACATCCGGATTCACCCCTCCACTTT

J gene: TRBJ2-2
D gene: TRBD1
clone size: NA
V gene: TRBV18
CDR3 protein: CASSLGQVETGELFF
CDR3 DNA: TGTGCCAGCTCACTCGGACAGGTGGAGACCGGGGAGCTGTTTTTT

J gene: TRBJ1-1
D gene: NA
clone size: NA
V gene: TRBV6-5
CDR3 protein: CASGRRTEAFF
CDR3 DNA: TGTGCCAGCGGCAGACGGACTGAAGCTTTCTTT

J gene: TRBJ2-1
D gene: NA
clone size: NA
V gene: TRBV5-1
CDR3 protein: CASMPTGGGDEQFF
CDR3 DNA: TGCGCCAGCATGCCGACTGGAGGAGGCGATGAGCAGTTCTTC

J gene: TRBJ2-5
D gene: TRBD2
clone size: NA
V gene: TRBV7-2
CDR3 protein: CASNVAGGLQETQYF
CDR3 DNA: TGTGCCAGCAACGTAGCGGGAGGGCTGCAAGAGACCCAGTACTTC

J gene: TRBJ2-7
D gene: TRBD1
clone size: NA
V gene: TRBV10-3
CDR3 protein: CAISESSRGQGYEQYF
CDR3 DNA: TGTGCCATCAGTGAGTCCTCGAGGGGGCAGGGCTACGAGCAGTACTTC

J gene: TRBJ1-5
D gene: TRBD1
clone size: NA
V gene: TRBV4-1
CDR3 protein: CASSRLQGGNQPQHF
CDR3 DNA: TGCGCCAGCAGCCGGTTACAGGGGGGCAATCAGCCCCAGCATTTT

J gene: TRBJ2-5
D gene: NA
clone size: NA
V gene: TRBV27
CDR3 protein: CASSLSAVGRPALETQYF
CDR3 DNA: TGTGCCAGCAGTTTATCGGCTGTCGGCCGCCCGGCCTTAGAGACCCAGTACTTC

J gene: TRBJ2-7
D gene: NA
clone size: NA
V gene: TRBV5-1
CDR3 protein: CASSRLPGYGDYEQYF
CDR3 DNA: TGCGCCAGCAGTCGTCTTCCAGGCTATGGGGACTACGAGCAGTACTTC

J gene: TRBJ1-2
D gene: TRBD1
clone size: NA
V gene: TRBV27
CDR3 protein: CASRSGTGVNYGYTF
CDR3 DNA: TGTGCCAGCAGATCCGGGACAGGGGTTAACTATGGCTACACCTTC

J gene: TRBJ1-4
D gene: TRBD1
clone size: NA
V gene: TRBV28
CDR3 protein: CASSQGDRGRANEKLFF
CDR3 DNA: TGTGCCAGCAGTCAGGGGGACAGGGGGCGGGCTAATGAAAAACTGTTTTTT

J gene: TRBJ2-7
D gene: NA
clone size: NA
V gene: TRBV21-1
CDR3 protein: CASRWGRRPRSYEQYF
CDR3 DNA: TGTGCCAGCAGATGGGGCAGGAGGCCCCGTTCCTACGAGCAGTACTTC

J gene: TRBJ1-4
D gene: TRBD1
clone size: NA
V gene: TRBV6-1
CDR3 protein: CASSDRDRVWGSNEKLFF
CDR3 DNA: TGTGCCAGCAGTGACAGGGACAGGGTATGGGGAAGTAATGAAAAACTGTTTTTT

J gene: TRBJ2-3
D gene: NA
clone size: NA
V gene: TRBV30
CDR3 protein: CAWIKGAGTGIADTQYF
CDR3 DNA: TGTGCCTGGATTAAAGGGGCCGGGACTGGGATAGCAGATACGCAGTATTTT

J gene: TRBJ1-1
D gene: TRBD1
clone size: NA
V gene: TRBV7-9
CDR3 protein: CASSLGQGAVTEAFF
CDR3 DNA: TGTGCCAGCAGCTTGGGACAGGGGGCGGTCACTGAAGCTTTCTTT

J gene: TRBJ2-7
D gene: TRBD1
clone size: NA
V gene: TRBV5-1
CDR3 protein: CASSARGTGLYEQYF
CDR3 DNA: TGCGCCAGCAGCGCCCGAGGGACAGGGTTATACGAGCAGTACTTC

J gene: TRBJ2-1
D gene: TRBD2
clone size: NA
V gene: TRBV19
CDR3 protein: CALRSGVSSGSWNEQFF
CDR3 DNA: TGTGCACTCCGGTCAGGGGTGTCTAGCGGGAGCTGGAATGAGCAGTTCTTC

J gene: TRBJ1-4
D gene: NA
clone size: NA
V gene: TRBV2
CDR3 protein: CASSDGWGQNEKLFF
CDR3 DNA: TGTGCCAGCAGTGATGGGTGGGGCCAGAATGAAAAACTGTTTTTT

J gene: TRBJ2-7
D gene: TRBD1
clone size: NA
V gene: TRBV2
CDR3 protein: CASGTGHSYEQYF
CDR3 DNA: TGTGCCAGCGGGACAGGACACTCCTACGAGCAGTACTTC

J gene: TRBJ2-7
D gene: NA
clone size: once
V gene: TRBV28
CDR3 protein: CASSFVQDYEQYF
CDR3 DNA: TGTGCCAGCAGTTTTGTCCAGGACTACGAGCAGTACTTC

J gene: TRBJ1-2
D gene: TRBD1
clone size: NA
V gene: TRBV7-2
CDR3 protein: CASSSQGDYGYTF
CDR3 DNA: TGTGCCAGCAGCTCCCAGGGGGACTATGGCTACACCTTC

J gene: TRBJ1-5
D gene: TRBD1
clone size: NA
V gene: TRBV18
CDR3 protein: CASVGQGINQPQHF
CDR3 DNA: TGTGCCAGCGTGGGACAGGGGATAAATCAGCCCCAGCATTTT

J gene: TRBJ1-2
D gene: NA
clone size: NA
V gene: TRBV14
CDR3 protein: CASSPTRGGLYGYTF
CDR3 DNA: TGTGCCAGCAGCCCCACGAGGGGAGGGCTTTATGGCTACACCTTC

J gene: TRBJ2-2
D gene: NA
clone size: NA
V gene: TRBV6-1
CDR3 protein: CASSEDGPPGELFF
CDR3 DNA: TGTGCCAGCAGTGAAGACGGGCCCCCCGGGGAGCTGTTTTTT

J gene: TRBJ1-1
D gene: NA
clone size: NA
V gene: TRBV10-3
CDR3 protein: CAISGVASNTEAFF
CDR3 DNA: TGTGCCATCAGTGGCGTGGCGTCGAACACTGAAGCTTTCTTT

J gene: TRBJ1-2
D gene: NA
clone size: NA
V gene: TRBV5-6
CDR3 protein: CASVSIGQSNYGYTF
CDR3 DNA: TGTGCCAGCGTCTCTATCGGACAGTCCAACTATGGCTACACCTTC